Below, 18 T cell receptor beta chains from the same sample are listed, as sequenced in a study of blood T cell repertoires in COVID-19. Here immunoSEQ multiplex PCR was the method, and the copy in TCRdb shows in-frame clones only, minus some. The data show under 65,000 clones, roughly 89% seen once. Sequenced material: peripheral blood. Receptors originate from a human donor in a cohort sampled during active COVID-19.

The chain employs TRBV11-2 and TRBJ1-6; no clear D. Germline CDR1 and CDR2: SGHAT and FQNNGV. The CDR3 has 15 residues. V was trimmed by 5 bases and J by 9 bases, leaving 17 bases between them. Here the CDR3 reads CASSPTHFNLSPLHF. The DNA for the CDR3 is TGTGCCAGCAGCCCCACTCATTTCAACCTTTCACCCCTCCACTTT.

The J gene is TRBJ1-1, the V gene TRBV11-2, with 7 bases fitting TRBD1. The CDR3 has 15 amino acids. Germline V gene data show CDR1 as SGHAT and CDR2 as FQNNGV. V lost 1 base, J lost 4 bases, and 6 bases stayed unmatched. Here the CDR3 reads CASSLVPGGSTEAFF. Written as DNA, the CDR3 is TGTGCCAGCAGCTTAGTGCCAGGGGGGAGCACTGAAGCTTTCTTT.

V usage is TRBV27 and J usage is TRBJ1-2; the D is unclear. Trimming pared 3 bases from V and 2 bases from J, leaving 7 bases between. Germline V gene data show CDR1 as MNHEY and CDR2 as SMNVEV (reference sequence). This CDR3 has 13 residues. In DNA, the CDR3 is TGTGCCAGCAGTTTCGGGGAGAACTATGGCTACACCTTC. The encoded protein is CASSFGENYGYTF.

This clone was counted once. The chain has TRBV2 and TRBJ2-4; tentatively, D is TRBD2 (5 bases). V lost 3 bases and J lost 6, with 9 bases in between. In germline, CDR1 is SNHLY, CDR2 FYNNEI. This CDR3 is 13 amino acids long. Written as DNA, the CDR3 is TGTGCCAGCAGTGACCTCGAGGGAAACATTCAGTACTTC. As protein: CASSDLEGNIQYF. The full variable domain, rest sourced from reference TRBV2 and TRBJ2-4, is EPEVTQTPSHQVTQMGQEVILRCVPISNHLYFYWYRQILGQKVEFLVSFYNNEISEKSEIFDDQFSVERPDGSNFTLKIRSTKLEDSAMYFCASSDLEGNIQYFGAGTRLSVL.

This chain connects TRBV5-5 to TRBJ2-3; 11 nucleotides align to TRBD2. Germline CDR1 SGHKS, CDR2 YYEKEE (reference sequence). V was pared by 3 bases and J by 4 bases, with 19 bases of the junction left unmatched. The CDR3 loop spans 20 amino acids. CDR3 protein: CASSSPTVAGGLFSSDTQYF. In nucleotides, the CDR3 is TGTGCCAGCAGCTCCCCCACCGTAGCGGGGGGGCTCTTTTCTTCAGATACGCAGTATTTT.

V usage is TRBV5-5 and J usage is TRBJ2-5; weak D call: TRBD1 (6 bases). The V and J ends lost 3 bases and 2 bases respectively, with 14 bases between them. The V gene's germline CDR1 is SGHKS and CDR2 YYEKEE (reference sequence). CDR3 length equals 15 residues. CDR3 residues: CASSSGGQGQETQYF. DNA of the CDR3: TGTGCCAGCAGCTCGGGCGGGCAGGGGCAAGAGACCCAGTACTTC.

The chain employs TRBV6-1 and TRBJ1-1, with D unresolved. This CDR3 is built from 12 residues. Germline loops: CDR1 MNHNS, CDR2 SASEGT. Trimming shortened V by 2 bases and J by 11 bases, and 12 bases separated the two germline ends. CDR3 region: CASSEKLLRAFF. CDR3 sequence (DNA): TGTGCCAGCAGTGAAAAGCTTCTGAGGGCTTTCTTT.

The rearrangement links TRBV7-2 to TRBJ2-3, with 12 bases identical to TRBD2. The V and J ends lost 4 bases and 0 bases, in that order; junction bases with no gene match: 2. Per the germline V gene, CDR1 is SGHTA and CDR2 is FQGNSA. CDR3 length: 16 residues. The CDR3 reads CASSSTSGRSTDTQYF. The CDR3 DNA sequence: TGTGCCAGCAGCTCGACTAGCGGGAGAAGCACAGATACGCAGTATTTT.

The rearrangement joins TRBV6-2 or TRBV6-3 to TRBJ2-3; 7 bases fit TRBD2. J gave up 2 bases and V 0 bases, and 14 bases lay outside the gene matches. Germline V gene data show CDR1 as MNHEY and CDR2 as SVGEGT. The CDR3 covers 19 residues. CDR3 DNA sequence: TGTGCCAGCAGTTACTCGATATCCTTGGGGGGGATACCCACAGATACGCAGTATTTT. Its protein product is CASSYSISLGGIPTDTQYF.

This clone appeared a single time. J is TRBJ2-2 and V is TRBV9; 12 bases match TRBD2. Germline trimming cut 6 bases from V and 4 bases from J; bases unmatched to any gene: 4. CDR3 length equals 15 residues. The germline V gene encodes CDR1 SGDLS and CDR2 YYNGEE. The CDR3 DNA follows: TGTGCCAGCACCCGACTAGCGGGAGTCACCGGGGAGCTGTTTTTT. It encodes CASTRLAGVTGELFF.

The chain has TRBV7-8 and TRBJ1-5, with D perhaps matching TRBD1 (5 bases). V lost 1 base, J lost 4 bases, and 11 bases lay in between. Germline CDR1 SGHVS, CDR2 FQNEAQ. The CDR3 sequence is 15 residues long. The CDR3 DNA reads as TGTGCCAGCAGCTTAGTATGGCAGGGTAATCAGCCCCAGCATTTT. Its translation is CASSLVWQGNQPQHF.

This chain uses TRBV28 with TRBJ2-3; 10 bases map to TRBD2. Trimming at V came to 3 bases and at J to 0 bases, leaving 0 bases not matched to a gene. The CDR3 contains 15 residues. The germline CDR1 and CDR2 sequences are MDHEN and SYDVKM. The CDR3 protein is CASSLGLASTDTQYF. CDR3 in DNA: TGTGCCAGCAGTTTGGGACTAGCGAGCACAGATACGCAGTATTTT.

The chain couples TRBV19 to TRBJ2-3; the match to TRBD2 covers 7 bases. CDR1 is LNHDA, CDR2 SQIVND, per germline (reference sequence). V gave up 7 bases and J gave up 2 bases; unmatched junction bases: 6. This CDR3 comprises 14 residues. The CDR3 sequence: CASKASGSTDTQYF. CDR3 nucleotides: TGTGCCAGTAAGGCTAGCGGTTCCACAGATACGCAGTATTTT.

The chain employs TRBV28 and TRBJ2-7; D might be TRBD1 (5 bases). Trimming shortened V by 2 bases and J by 4 bases, and 12 bases separated the two germline ends. Germline CDR1 and CDR2: MDHEN and SYDVKM. The CDR3 has 14 residues. The CDR3 reads CASSLGGSGYEQYF. The CDR3 DNA reads TGTGCCAGCAGTTTAGGTGGGTCAGGGTACGAGCAGTACTTC.

The genes are TRBV7-2 and TRBJ2-7, with 10 nucleotides matching TRBD2. The CDR3 has 14 residues. V was pared by 3 bases and J by 4 bases, with 3 bases of the junction left unmatched. Germline CDR1 SGHTA, CDR2 FQGNSA. CDR3 DNA: TGTGCCAGCAGCTTTGCTAGCGGGAGTTACGAGCAGTACTTC. Protein product: CASSFASGSYEQYF.

The V call is TRBV11-3, the J call TRBJ1-5; D might be TRBD1 (5 bases). Trimming took off 0 bases at V and 5 bases at J, with 14 bases between the two ends. Germline CDR1 reads SGHNT; CDR2 reads YENEEA. The CDR3 contains 16 residues. CDR3 nucleotide sequence: TGTGCCAGCAGCTTAGAGCCTACAGGCAGACATCAGCCCCAGCATTTT. Protein: CASSLEPTGRHQPQHF.

The genes are TRBV19 and TRBJ2-2; D is unclear. V gave up 3 bases and J gave up 8 bases, with 10 bases separating them. Germline assignment: CDR1 LNHDA and CDR2 SQIVND (reference sequence). The CDR3 loop spans 13 amino acids. The DNA of the CDR3 is TGTGCCAGTAGTATTCTACTTACTGGGGAGCTGTTTTTT. Translated: CASSILLTGELFF.

The gene calls are TRBV10-3 and TRBJ2-4; the match to TRBD1 covers 9 bases. CDR1 is ENHRY and CDR2 is SYGVKD in the germline V gene. J was trimmed by 2 bases and V by 4 bases; bases with no gene match: 9. The CDR3 consists of 17 residues. DNA for the CDR3: TGTGCCATCAGTGGGGCGGGACAGGGACCTTCCAAAAACATTCAGTACTTC. Its protein is CAISGAGQGPSKNIQYF.